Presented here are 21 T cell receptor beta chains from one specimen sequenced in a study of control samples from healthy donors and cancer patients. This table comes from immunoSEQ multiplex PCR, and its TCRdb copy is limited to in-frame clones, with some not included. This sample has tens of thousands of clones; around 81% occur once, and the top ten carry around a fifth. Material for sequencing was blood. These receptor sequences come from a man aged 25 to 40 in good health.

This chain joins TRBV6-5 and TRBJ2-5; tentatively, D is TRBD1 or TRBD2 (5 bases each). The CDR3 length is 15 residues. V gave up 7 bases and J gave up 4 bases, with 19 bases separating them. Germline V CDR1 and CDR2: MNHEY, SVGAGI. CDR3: CASTIMGLGRETQYF. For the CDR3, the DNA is TGTGCCAGCACTATAATGGGCCTGGGACGAGAGACCCAGTACTTC.

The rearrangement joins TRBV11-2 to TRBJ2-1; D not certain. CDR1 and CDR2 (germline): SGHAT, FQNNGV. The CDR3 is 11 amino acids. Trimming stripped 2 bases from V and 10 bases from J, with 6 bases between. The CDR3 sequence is CASSLTSEQFF. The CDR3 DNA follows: TGTGCCAGCAGCTTAACCTCAGAGCAGTTCTTC.

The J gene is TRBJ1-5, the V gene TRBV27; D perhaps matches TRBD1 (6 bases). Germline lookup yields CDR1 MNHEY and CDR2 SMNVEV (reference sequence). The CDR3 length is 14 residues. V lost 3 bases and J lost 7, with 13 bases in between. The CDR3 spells CASSFNRVDQPQHF. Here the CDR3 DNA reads TGTGCCAGCAGTTTTAACAGGGTAGACCAGCCCCAGCATTTT.

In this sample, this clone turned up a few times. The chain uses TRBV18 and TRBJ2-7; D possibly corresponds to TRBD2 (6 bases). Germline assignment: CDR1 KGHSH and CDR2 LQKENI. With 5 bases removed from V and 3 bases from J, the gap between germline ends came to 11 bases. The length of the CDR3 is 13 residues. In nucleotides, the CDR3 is TGTGCCAGCTCAAGCGCGCGGGGCTACGAGCAGTACTTC. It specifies CASSSARGYEQYF.

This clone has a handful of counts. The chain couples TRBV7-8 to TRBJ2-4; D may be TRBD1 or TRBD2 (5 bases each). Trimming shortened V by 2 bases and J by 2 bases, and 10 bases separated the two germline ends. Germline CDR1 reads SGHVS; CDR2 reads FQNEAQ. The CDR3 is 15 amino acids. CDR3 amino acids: CASSLLGGTKNIQYF. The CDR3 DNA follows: TGTGCCAGCAGCTTACTTGGGGGTACCAAAAACATTCAGTACTTC.

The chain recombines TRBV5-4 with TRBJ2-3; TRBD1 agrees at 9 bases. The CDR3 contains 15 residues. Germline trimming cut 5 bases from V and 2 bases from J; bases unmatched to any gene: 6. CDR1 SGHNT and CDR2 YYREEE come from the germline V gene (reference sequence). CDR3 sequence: CASRGGQGYTDTQYF. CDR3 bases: TGTGCCAGCAGGGGTGGACAGGGGTACACAGATACGCAGTATTTT.

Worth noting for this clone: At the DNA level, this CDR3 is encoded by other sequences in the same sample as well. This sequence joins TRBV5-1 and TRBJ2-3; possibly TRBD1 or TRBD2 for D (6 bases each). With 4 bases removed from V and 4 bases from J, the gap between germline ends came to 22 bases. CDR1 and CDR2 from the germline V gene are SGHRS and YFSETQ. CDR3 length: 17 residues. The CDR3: CASSTRPGVGGPDTQYF. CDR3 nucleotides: TGCGCCAGCAGCACTCGTCCGGGGGTAGGGGGGCCAGATACGCAGTATTTT.

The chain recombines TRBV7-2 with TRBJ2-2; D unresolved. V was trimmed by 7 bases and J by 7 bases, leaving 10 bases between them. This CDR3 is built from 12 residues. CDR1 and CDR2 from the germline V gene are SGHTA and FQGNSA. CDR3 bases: TGTGCCAGCAACAACTGGGGCGGGGAGCTGTTTTTT. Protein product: CASNNWGGELFF.

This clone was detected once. Written as DNA, the CDR3 is TGTGCCAGTAGTCCGACAGGGAACACCGGGGAGCTGTTTTTT. The encoded protein is CASSPTGNTGELFF. The chain uses TRBV19 and TRBJ2-2; a weak D match, TRBD1 (6 bases). This CDR3 spans 14 amino acids. Germline CDR1 is LNHDA and CDR2 is SQIVND (reference sequence). The V and J ends lost 5 bases and 1 base respectively, with 8 bases between them.

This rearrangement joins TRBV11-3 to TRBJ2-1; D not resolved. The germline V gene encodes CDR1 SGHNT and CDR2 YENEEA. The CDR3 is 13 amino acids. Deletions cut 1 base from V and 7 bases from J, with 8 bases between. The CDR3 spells CASSLGVGNEQFF. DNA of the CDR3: TGTGCCAGCAGCTTAGGGGTTGGTAATGAGCAGTTCTTC.

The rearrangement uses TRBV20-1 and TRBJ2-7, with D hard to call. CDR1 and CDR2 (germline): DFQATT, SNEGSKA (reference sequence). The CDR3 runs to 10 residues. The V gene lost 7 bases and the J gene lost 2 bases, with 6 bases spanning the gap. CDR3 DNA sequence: TGCAGTGTCAATGCCTACGAGCAGTACTTC. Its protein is CSVNAYEQYF.

CDR3 region: CASSRGGLAGELFF. The DNA for the CDR3 is TGTGCCAGCAGCCGGGGGGGCCTCGCCGGGGAGCTGTTTTTT. The V and J genes are TRBV14 and TRBJ2-2; a possible D gene is TRBD2 (7 bases). The CDR3 spans 14 residues. The germline gives CDR1 SGHDN, CDR2 FVKESK. V was clipped by 4 bases and J by 6 bases, with 12 bases between them.

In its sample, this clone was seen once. CDR3 coding DNA: TGTGCCAGCAGTGAAGGCCGGGCGGCTCAGCCCCAGCATTTT. It encodes CASSEGRAAQPQHF. The J gene is TRBJ1-5, the V gene TRBV6-1; D remains ambiguous. Deletions cut 1 base from V and 6 bases from J, with 10 bases between. The CDR3 length is 14 residues. Germline loops: CDR1 MNHNS, CDR2 SASEGT.

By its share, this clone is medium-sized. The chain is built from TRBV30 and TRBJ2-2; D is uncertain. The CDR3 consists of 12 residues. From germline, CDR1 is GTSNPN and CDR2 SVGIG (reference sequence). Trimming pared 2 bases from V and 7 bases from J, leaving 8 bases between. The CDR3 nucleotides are TGTGCCTGGAGTCACGAAAACGGGGAGCTGTTTTTT. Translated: CAWSHENGELFF. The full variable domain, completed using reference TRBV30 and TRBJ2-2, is SQTIHQWPATLVQPVGSPLSLECTVEGTSNPNLYWYRQAAGRGLQLLFYSVGIGQISSEVPQNLSASRPQDRQFILSSKKLLLSDSGFYLCAWSHENGELFFGEGSRLTVL.

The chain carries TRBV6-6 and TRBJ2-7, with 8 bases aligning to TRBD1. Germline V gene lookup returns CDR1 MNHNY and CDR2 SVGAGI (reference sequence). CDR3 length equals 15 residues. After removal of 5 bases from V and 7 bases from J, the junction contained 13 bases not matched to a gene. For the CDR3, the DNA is TGTGCCAGCAGTCCCGGAGGGACAGGCGGTGGGGAGCAGTACTTC. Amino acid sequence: CASSPGGTGGGEQYF.

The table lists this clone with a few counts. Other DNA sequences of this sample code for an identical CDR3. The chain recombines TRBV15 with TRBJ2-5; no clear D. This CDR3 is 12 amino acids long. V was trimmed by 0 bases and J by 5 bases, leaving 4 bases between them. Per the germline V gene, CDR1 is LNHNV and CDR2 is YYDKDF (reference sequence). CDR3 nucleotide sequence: TGTGCCACCAGCAGAGATGTCGAGACCCAGTACTTC. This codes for CATSRDVETQYF. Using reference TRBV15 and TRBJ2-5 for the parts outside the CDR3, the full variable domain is DAMVIQNPRYQVTQFGKPVTLSCSQTLNHNVMYWYQQKSSQAPKLLFHYYDKDFNNEADTPDNFQSRRPNTSFCFLDIRSPGLGDTAMYLCATSRDVETQYFGPGTRLLVL.

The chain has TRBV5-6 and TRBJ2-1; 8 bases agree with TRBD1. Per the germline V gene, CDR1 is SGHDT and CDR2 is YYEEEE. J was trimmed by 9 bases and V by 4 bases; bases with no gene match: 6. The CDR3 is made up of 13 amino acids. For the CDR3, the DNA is TGTGCCAGCAGCCCGGGACAGGTTTTTGAGCAGTTCTTC. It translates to CASSPGQVFEQFF.

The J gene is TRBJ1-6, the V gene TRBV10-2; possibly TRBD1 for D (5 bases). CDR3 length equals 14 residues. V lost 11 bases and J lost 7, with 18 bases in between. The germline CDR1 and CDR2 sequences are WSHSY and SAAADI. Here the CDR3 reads CAADQGSGNSPLHF. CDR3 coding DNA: TGCGCCGCCGACCAGGGAAGCGGGAATTCACCCCTCCACTTT.

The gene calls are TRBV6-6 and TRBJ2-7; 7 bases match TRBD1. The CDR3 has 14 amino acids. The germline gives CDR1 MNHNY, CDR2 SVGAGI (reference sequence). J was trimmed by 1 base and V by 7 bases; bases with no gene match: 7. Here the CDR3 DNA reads TGTGCCAGCAAACCGACAGGGAATTCCTACGAGCAGTACTTC. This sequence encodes CASKPTGNSYEQYF.

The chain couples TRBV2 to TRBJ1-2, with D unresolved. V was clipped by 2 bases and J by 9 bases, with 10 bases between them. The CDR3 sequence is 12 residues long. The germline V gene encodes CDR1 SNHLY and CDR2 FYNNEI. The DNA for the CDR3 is TGTGCCAGCAGTGAAAGGGCGGCTCGCTACACCTTC. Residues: CASSERAARYTF.

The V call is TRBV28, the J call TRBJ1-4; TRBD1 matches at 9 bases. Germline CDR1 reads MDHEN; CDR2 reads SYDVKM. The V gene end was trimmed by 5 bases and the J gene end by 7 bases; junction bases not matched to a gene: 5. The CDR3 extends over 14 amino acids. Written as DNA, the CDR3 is TGTGCCAGCAGTCGACAGGGGGGGGTTGAAAAACTGTTTTTT. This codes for CASSRQGGVEKLFF. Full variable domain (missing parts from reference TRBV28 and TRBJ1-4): DVKVTQSSRYLVKRTGEKVFLECVQDMDHENMFWYRQDPGLGLRLIYFSYDVKMKEKGDIPEGYSVSREKKERFSLILESASTNQTSMYLCASSRQGGVEKLFFGSGTQLSVL.